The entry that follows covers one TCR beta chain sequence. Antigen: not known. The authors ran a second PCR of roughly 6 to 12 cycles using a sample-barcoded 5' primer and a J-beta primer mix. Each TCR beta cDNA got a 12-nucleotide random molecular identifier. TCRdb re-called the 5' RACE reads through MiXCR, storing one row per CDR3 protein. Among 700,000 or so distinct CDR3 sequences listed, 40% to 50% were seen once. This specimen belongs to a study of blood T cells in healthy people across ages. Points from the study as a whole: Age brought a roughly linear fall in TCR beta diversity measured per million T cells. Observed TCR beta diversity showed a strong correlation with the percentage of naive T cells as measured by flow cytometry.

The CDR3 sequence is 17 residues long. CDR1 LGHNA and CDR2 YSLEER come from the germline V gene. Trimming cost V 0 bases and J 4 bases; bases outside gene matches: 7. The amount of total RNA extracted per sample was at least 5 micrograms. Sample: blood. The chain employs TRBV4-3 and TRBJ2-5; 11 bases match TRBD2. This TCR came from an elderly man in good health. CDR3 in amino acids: CASSQDHGTSGRETQYF. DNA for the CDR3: TGCGCCAGCAGCCAAGATCATGGTACTAGCGGGAGAGAGACCCAGTACTTC.